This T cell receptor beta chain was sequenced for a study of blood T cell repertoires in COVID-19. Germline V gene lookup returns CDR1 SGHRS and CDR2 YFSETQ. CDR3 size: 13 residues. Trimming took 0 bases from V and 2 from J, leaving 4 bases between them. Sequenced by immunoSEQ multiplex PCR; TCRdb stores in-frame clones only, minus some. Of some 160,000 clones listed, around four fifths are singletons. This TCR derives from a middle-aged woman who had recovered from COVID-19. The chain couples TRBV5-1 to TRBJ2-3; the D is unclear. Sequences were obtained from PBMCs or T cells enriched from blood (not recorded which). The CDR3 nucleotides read TGCGCCAGCAGCTTGGTACTCACAGATACGCAGTATTTT. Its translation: CASSLVLTDTQYF. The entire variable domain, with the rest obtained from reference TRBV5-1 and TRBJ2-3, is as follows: KAGVTQTPRYLIKTRGQQVTLSCSPISGHRSVSWYQQTPGQGLQFLFEYFSETQRNKGNFPGRFSGRQFSNSRSEMNVSTLELGDSALYLCASSLVLTDTQYFGPGTRLTVL.